This TCR beta chain was identified during a study of blood T cells in healthy people across ages. The germline CDR1 and CDR2 sequences are MNHEY and SVGEGT. The CDR3 has 20 residues. The V gene end was trimmed by 6 bases and the J gene end by 3 bases; junction bases not matched to a gene: 22. Alongside a J-beta primer mix, a sample-barcoded 5' primer served in a second PCR lasting about 7 to 12 cycles. TCRdb reprocessed the 5' RACE reads with MiXCR, giving one entry per CDR3 protein. The sample includes 600,000 to 850,000 distinct CDR3 sequences, roughly 25% seen only once; the top ten take under 9.5%. Study-wide results and caveats: Since the PBMCs were unsorted, naive and antigen-experienced cells could not be conclusively compared.

A word on this clonotype: What it binds is unknown.

The same sample was also studied in work on T cells of mothers and their children.

The source is a boy aged 10-17 years in good health. The material sequenced was blood. This chain links TRBV6-2 or TRBV6-3 with TRBJ2-7; 11 bases fit TRBD2. In nucleotides, the CDR3 is TGTGCCAGCAGCTCTCACCAGGGACTAGCGGTGGTCTTTCTTTTCTACGAGCAGTACTTC. It yields the protein CASSSHQGLAVVFLFYEQYF.